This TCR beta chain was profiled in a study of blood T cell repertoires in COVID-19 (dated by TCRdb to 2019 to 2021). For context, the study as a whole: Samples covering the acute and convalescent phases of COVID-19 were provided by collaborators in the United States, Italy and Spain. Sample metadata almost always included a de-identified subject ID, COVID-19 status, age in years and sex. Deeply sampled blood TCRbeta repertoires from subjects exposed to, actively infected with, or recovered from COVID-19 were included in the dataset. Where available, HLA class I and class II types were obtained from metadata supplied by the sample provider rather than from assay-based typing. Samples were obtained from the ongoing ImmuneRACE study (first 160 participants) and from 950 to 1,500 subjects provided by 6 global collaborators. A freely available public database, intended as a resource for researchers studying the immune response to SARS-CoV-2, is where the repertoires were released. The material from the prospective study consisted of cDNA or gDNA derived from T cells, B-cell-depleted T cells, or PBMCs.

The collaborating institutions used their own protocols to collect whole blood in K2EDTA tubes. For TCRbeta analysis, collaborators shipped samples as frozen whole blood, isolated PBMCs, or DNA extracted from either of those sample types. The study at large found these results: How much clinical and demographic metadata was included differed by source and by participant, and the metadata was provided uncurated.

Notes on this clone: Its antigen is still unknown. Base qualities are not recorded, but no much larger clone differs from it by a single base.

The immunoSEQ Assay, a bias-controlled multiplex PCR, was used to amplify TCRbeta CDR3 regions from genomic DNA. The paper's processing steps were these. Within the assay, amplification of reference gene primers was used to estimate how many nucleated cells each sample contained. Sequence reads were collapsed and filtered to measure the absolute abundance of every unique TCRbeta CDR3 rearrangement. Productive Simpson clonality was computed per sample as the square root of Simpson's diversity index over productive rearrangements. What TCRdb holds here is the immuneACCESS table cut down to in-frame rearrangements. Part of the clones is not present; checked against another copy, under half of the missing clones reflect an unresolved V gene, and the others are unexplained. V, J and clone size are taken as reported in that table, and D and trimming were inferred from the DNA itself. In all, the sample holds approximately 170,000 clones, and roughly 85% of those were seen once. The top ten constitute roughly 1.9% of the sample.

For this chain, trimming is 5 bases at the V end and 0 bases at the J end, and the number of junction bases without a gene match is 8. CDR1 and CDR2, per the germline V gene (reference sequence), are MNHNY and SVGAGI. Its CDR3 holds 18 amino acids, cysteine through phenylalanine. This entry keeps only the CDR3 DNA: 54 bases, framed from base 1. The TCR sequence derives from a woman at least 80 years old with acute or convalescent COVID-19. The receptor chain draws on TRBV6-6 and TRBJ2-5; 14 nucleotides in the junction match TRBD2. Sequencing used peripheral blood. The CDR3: CASSRGLAGVLYQETQYF. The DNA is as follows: TGTGCCAGCAGTCGGGGACTAGCGGGAGTCCTGTACCAAGAGACCCAGTACTTC.